A single sample is the source of the 9 T cell receptor beta chains below, sequenced in a study of T-cell memory formation after mild COVID-19. TCRdb processed the 5' RACE reads anew with MiXCR; each CDR3 protein has one entry. The sample holds 360,000 or so distinct CDR3 sequences; over 25% are singletons and the top ten take approximately 15%. Sequencing was performed on PBMCs or a T cell subset sorted from them (not recorded which). Source of these receptors: an adult woman who had mild COVID-19 (a few samples of this study predate the infection). Cell type and time point are not known.

This clonotype has just a few counts. The chain is built from TRBV24-1 and TRBJ2-7; unclear D gene. The germline V gene has CDR1 KGHDR and CDR2 SFDVKD. Between the trimmed V and J ends, which lost 9 bases and 4 bases, there was a span of 9 bases. The CDR3 spans 11 residues. The CDR3 region is CATGQEYEQYF. In DNA, the CDR3 is TGTGCCACCGGGCAGGAATACGAGCAGTACTTC.

CDR3 DNA sequence: TGCAGTGCCACCTTCGGAGGGGGGGACACTGAAGCTTTCTTT. This sequence encodes CSATFGGGDTEAFF. This chain links TRBV20-1 with TRBJ1-1; D may be TRBD1 (6 bases). The CDR3 runs 14 residues. From germline, CDR1 is DFQATT and CDR2 SNEGSKA (reference sequence). The ends were cut back, 6 bases at V and 3 bases at J, with 17 bases in the middle.

CDR3: CASSWGGGDEQYF. The CDR3 DNA is TGTGCCAGCAGCTGGGGAGGGGGGGACGAGCAGTACTTC. The rearrangement joins TRBV7-9 to TRBJ2-7, with TRBD2 as a possible D gene (7 bases). Looked up from germline, CDR1 is SEHNR and CDR2 is FQNEAQ (reference sequence). Trimming shortened V by 4 bases and J by 5 bases, and 12 bases separated the two germline ends. The CDR3 is 13 amino acids.

This chain connects TRBV7-2 to TRBJ1-5; TRBD1 matches 8 bases. Germline V lookup: CDR1 SGHTA, CDR2 FQGNSA. Trimming cost V 5 bases and J 2 bases; bases outside gene matches: 5. The CDR3 length is 15 residues. CDR3 bases: TGTGCCAGCAGCGATGGGACAGGACGCAATCAGCCCCAGCATTTT. Amino acid sequence: CASSDGTGRNQPQHF. Variable domain in full (rest from reference TRBV7-2 and TRBJ1-5): GAGVSQSPSNKVTEKGKDVELRCDPISGHTALYWYRQSLGQGLEFLIYFQGNSAPDKSGLPSDRFSAERTGGSVSTLTIQRTQQEDSAVYLCASSDGTGRNQPQHFGDGTRLSIL.

The gene calls are TRBV6-5 and TRBJ1-2, with D possibly TRBD1 on 5 matching bases. Germline loops: CDR1 MNHEY, CDR2 SVGAGI. With 11 bases removed from V and 6 bases from J, the gap between germline ends came to 10 bases. The CDR3 is 10 residues long. CDR3 coding DNA: TGTGCCGTGGGACTACATGGCTACACCTTC. Translation gives CAVGLHGYTF.

The rearrangement links TRBV5-6 to TRBJ1-1; D uncertain. The CDR3 sequence is 12 residues long. Germline values: CDR1 SGHDT, CDR2 YYEEEE. Trimming took off 3 bases at V and 3 bases at J, with 6 bases between the two ends. CDR3 nucleotides: TGTGCCAGCAGCTCCGGGTACACTGAAGCTTTCTTT. This encodes CASSSGYTEAFF.

This clonotype was counted between two and nine times. The genes are TRBV12-3 or TRBV12-4 and TRBJ1-5; D remains unclear. V was cut by 7 bases and J by 3 bases, with 16 bases left in between. The CDR3 runs to 15 residues. This CDR3 reads CASTEAARANQPQHF. The CDR3 nucleotides are TGTGCCAGCACTGAGGCAGCAAGGGCCAATCAGCCCCAGCATTTT.

The CDR3 nucleotides are TGTGCCAGCAGCGACTCGGCCGGCCGGACTAGCCCTTACAATGAGCAGTTCTTC. This encodes CASSDSAGRTSPYNEQFF. The chain carries TRBV9 and TRBJ2-1; 8 bases match TRBD2. Per the germline V gene, CDR1 is SGDLS and CDR2 is YYNGEE. The CDR3 consists of 18 residues. The junction had 15 bases not matched to a gene; V was cut back by 3 bases and J by 4 bases.

This chain uses TRBV7-9 with TRBJ2-1; D remains ambiguous. Trimming removed 5 bases from V and 12 bases from J, with 11 bases in between. The CDR3 is 11 residues long. Germline values: CDR1 SEHNR, CDR2 FQNEAQ (reference sequence). The DNA for the CDR3 is TGTGCCAGCAGCGGCTCAGAGGTGCAGTTCTTC. Protein: CASSGSEVQFF. Variable domain in full (rest from reference TRBV7-9 and TRBJ2-1): DTGVSQNPRHKITKRGQNVTFRCDPISEHNRLYWYRQTLGQGPEFLTYFQNEAQLEKSRLLSDRFSAERPKGSFSTLEIQRTEQGDSAMYLCASSGSEVQFFGPGTRLTVL.